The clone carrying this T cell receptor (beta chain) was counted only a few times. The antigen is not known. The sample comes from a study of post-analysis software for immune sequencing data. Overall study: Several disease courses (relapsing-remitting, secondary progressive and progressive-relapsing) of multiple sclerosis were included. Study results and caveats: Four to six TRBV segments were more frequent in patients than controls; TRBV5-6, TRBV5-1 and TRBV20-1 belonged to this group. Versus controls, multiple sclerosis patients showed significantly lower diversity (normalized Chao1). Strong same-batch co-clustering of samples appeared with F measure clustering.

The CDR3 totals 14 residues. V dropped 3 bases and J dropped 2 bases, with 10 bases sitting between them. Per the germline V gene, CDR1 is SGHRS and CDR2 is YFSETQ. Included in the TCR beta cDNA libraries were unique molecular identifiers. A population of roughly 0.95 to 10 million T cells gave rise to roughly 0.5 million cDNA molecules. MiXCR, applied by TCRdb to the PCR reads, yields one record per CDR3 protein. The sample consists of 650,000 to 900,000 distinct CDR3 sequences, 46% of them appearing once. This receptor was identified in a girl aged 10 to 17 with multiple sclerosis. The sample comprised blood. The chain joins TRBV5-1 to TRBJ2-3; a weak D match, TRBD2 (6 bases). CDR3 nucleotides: TGCGCCAGCAGCTGGGACTCCCCCACAGATACGCAGTATTTT. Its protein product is CASSWDSPTDTQYF.